One sample yielded the 15 T cell receptor beta chains listed below, sequenced in a study of T cells in women clearing cervical HPV infection. Clones were sequenced by immunoSEQ multiplex PCR, and TCRdb holds only the in-frame ones, with some missing. The repertoire table contains 20,000 to 25,000 clones. The material sequenced was blood buffy coat. These receptor sequences come from a woman aged 18-70 years with a cervical HPV16 infection that either progressed to CIN3+ or cleared (not recorded which).

As to this clone: The read gets to within 3 residues of the CDR3 end, and the germline J gene fills in the rest. This rearrangement joins TRBV18 to TRBJ2-7, with D possibly TRBD1 on 6 matching bases. The CDR3 has 14 amino acids. The V gene lost 4 bases and the J gene lost 3 bases, with 13 bases spanning the gap. The germline CDR1 and CDR2 sequences are KGHSH and LQKENI. CDR3 loop: CASSLETGHYEQYF. CDR3 DNA (partial): TGTGCCAGCTCACTTGAGACGGGACACTACGAG.

A remark on this clone: The read ends 3 residues early relative to the CDR3; the germline J gene fills the gap. V and J are TRBV13 and TRBJ2-3; 7 positions agree with TRBD2. Germline CDR1 PRHDT, CDR2 FYEKMQ (reference sequence). Trimming took 8 bases from V and 2 from J; bases not matched to a gene: 10. The CDR3 consists of 15 residues. The CDR3 region is CASRSSGGSTDTQYF. CDR3 DNA, as far as it was read: TGTGCCAGCCGCTCTAGCGGTGGGTCCACAGATACG.

In the case of this clone: Read data end 3 residues before the CDR3 end; the end is taken from the germline J gene. V and J are TRBV6-1 and TRBJ2-3, with D possibly being TRBD1 (5 bases). The CDR3 is made up of 14 amino acids. Germline lookup yields CDR1 MNHNS and CDR2 SASEGT. The V end was cut by 4 bases, the J end by 2 bases, with 10 bases between. Incomplete CDR3 DNA: TGTGCCAGCAGTGTCCAGGGTCACACAGATACG. It encodes CASSVQGHTDT. The full CDR3 sequence reads CASSVQGHTDTQYF.

In the case of this clone: A junction end diverges from the germline sequence, so it may reflect a read error. The read terminates 3 residues before the CDR3 end, so the remaining end is supplied by the germline J gene. The chain is built from TRBV4-1 and TRBJ2-3; the D gene is possibly TRBD2 (6 bases). Germline V CDR1 and CDR2: MGHRA, YSYEKL. There are 15 residues in the CDR3. CDR3 DNA, as far as it was read: TGCACCAGCCGGAGGGGTGGGATGAGCACAGATACG. It encodes CTSRRGGMSTDT. In full, the CDR3 reads CTSRRGGMSTDTQYF.

Remarks on this clone: The read halts 3 residues ahead of the CDR3 end, with the missing end drawn from the germline J gene. The V gene is TRBV5-4, the J gene TRBJ2-2; D remains ambiguous. V was clipped by 4 bases and J by 6 bases, with 7 bases between them. CDR1 and CDR2 from the germline V gene are SGHNT and YYREEE (reference sequence). This CDR3 contains 12 residues. The CDR3 is CASSEKPGELFF. The CDR3 DNA, read in part, is TGTGCCAGCAGCGAGAAGCCCGGGGAG. Using reference TRBV5-4 and TRBJ2-2 for the parts outside the CDR3, the full variable domain is ETGVTQSPTHLIKTRGQQVTLRCSSQSGHNTVSWYQQALGQGPQFIFQYYREEENGRGNFPPRFSGLQFPNYSSELNVNALELDDSALYLCASSEKPGELFFGEGSRLTVL.

Details on this clone: The CDR3 end lies 3 residues beyond the end of the read and is filled in from the germline J gene. The rearrangement uses TRBV7-6 and TRBJ2-5, with D tentatively TRBD1 (7 bases). This CDR3 has 15 residues. V lost 5 bases and J lost 2, with 15 bases in between. The V gene's germline CDR1 is SGHVS and CDR2 FNYEAQ. CDR3 DNA (partial): TGTGCCAGCAGCCCAGGGCAGGGGGGTCAAGAGACC. It encodes CASSPGQGGQET. The entire CDR3 protein is CASSPGQGGQETQYF.

This CDR3 reads CASSLEVQDIYF. The DNA read from the CDR3 is TGTGCCAGCAGTTTGGAGGTCCAGGAT. The chain links TRBV28 to TRBJ1-3; no clear D. The read falls 3 residues short of the CDR3 end, and the missing part is taken from the germline J gene. This CDR3 has 12 amino acids. The germline V gene encodes CDR1 MDHEN and CDR2 SYDVKM.

Concerning this clone itself: The DNA ends 3 residues before the CDR3 does, and the rest of the CDR3 is filled in from the germline J gene. The chain joins TRBV5-1 to TRBJ2-3, with 9 bases identical to TRBD1. Unmatched junction bases numbered 0, after V lost 0 bases and J lost 4 bases. There are 14 residues in the CDR3. CDR1 is SGHRS and CDR2 is YFSETQ in the germline V gene. The covered CDR3 bases are TGCGCCAGCAGCTTGGGACAGGGGGCAGATACG. Its translation: CASSLGQGADT. The whole CDR3 region reads CASSLGQGADTQYF.

For this clone: Coverage ceases 3 residues before the CDR3 finishes, and the germline J gene fills in the end. This same CDR3 is encoded by further DNA sequences in the sample. The chain uses TRBV11-2 and TRBJ2-1; perhaps TRBD2 as D (7 bases). Germline CDR1 and CDR2: SGHAT and FQNNGV. V dropped 5 bases and J dropped 4 bases, with 15 bases sitting between them. This CDR3 has 15 residues. The sequenced part of the CDR3 DNA is TGTGCCAGCAGCCTAGTCAGGGGACTATACAATGAG. This sequence encodes CASSLVRGLYNE. The whole CDR3 is CASSLVRGLYNEQFF.

As for this clone: With the read ending 3 residues before the CDR3 end, the germline J gene is used to fill in that end. The chain joins TRBV5-1 to TRBJ2-1, with 9 bases that match TRBD1. Per the germline V gene, CDR1 is SGHRS and CDR2 is YFSETQ. There are 13 residues in the CDR3. The ends lost 2 bases at V and 7 bases at J; junction bases unmatched: 1. The part of the CDR3 DNA that was read is TGCGCCAGCAGCTTTGGACAGGGGAATGAG. As protein: CASSFGQGNE. The entire CDR3 protein is CASSFGQGNEQFF.

Regarding this clone: From the germline J gene comes the end of the CDR3, since the read stops 3 residues before it. The chain carries TRBV5-1 and TRBJ1-2; TRBD1 agrees at 9 bases. This CDR3 is built from 14 residues. The germline CDR1 and CDR2 sequences are SGHRS and YFSETQ. The trim removed 5 bases at V and 2 bases at J, leaving 4 bases unmatched. The CDR3 bases that were read are TGCGCCAGCAGATCCGGGACAGGGAACTATGGC. It is translated as CASRSGTGNYG. In full, the CDR3 reads CASRSGTGNYGYTF.

CDR3 sequence reads: CASSLQPLTDTQYF. The CDR3 bases that were read are TGTGCCAGCAGCCTACAGCCACTCACAGATACG. The V gene is TRBV14, the J gene TRBJ2-3; D remains ambiguous. The read gets to within 3 residues of the CDR3 end, and the germline J gene fills in the rest. The germline V and J ends were trimmed by 4 bases and 2 bases, with 10 bases remaining between them. CDR1 is SGHDN and CDR2 is FVKESK in the germline V gene. The CDR3 extends over 14 amino acids.

With respect to this clone: The read finishes 3 residues shy of the CDR3 end, and the germline J gene is used to complete it. The rearrangement uses TRBV6-2 or TRBV6-3 and TRBJ2-1, with D perhaps being TRBD1 or TRBD2 (5 bases each). CDR3 length: 16 residues. Germline V gene lookup returns CDR1 MNHEY and CDR2 SVGEGT. V was pared by 2 bases and J by 0 bases, with 11 bases between. The sequenced part of the CDR3 DNA is TGTGCCAGCAGTTACATATCAGGGAGCTCCTACAATGAG. As protein: CASSYISGSSYNE. The full CDR3 sequence reads CASSYISGSSYNEQFF.

Concerning this clone: The DNA ends 3 residues before the CDR3 does, and the rest of the CDR3 is filled in from the germline J gene. The J gene is TRBJ2-7, the V gene TRBV28; tentative D call: TRBD1 (5 bases). This CDR3 has 11 residues. Trimming removed 6 bases at V and 4 bases at J, with 7 bases between. CDR1 is MDHEN, CDR2 SYDVKM, per germline. The sequenced CDR3 bases are TGTGCCAGCAGGTCAGGGTACGAG. Residues: CASRSGYE. The complete CDR3 protein is CASRSGYEQYF.

The CDR3 sequence is CASSLGDSTPLHF. The DNA read from the CDR3 is TGTGCCAGCAGCTTAGGGGACAGCACACCC. The J gene is TRBJ1-6, the V gene TRBV7-7, with 7 positions matching TRBD1. Read data end 3 residues before the CDR3 end; the end is taken from the germline J gene. CDR3 size: 13 residues. Germline CDR1 and CDR2: SSHAT and FNYEAQ (reference sequence). The J segment lost 11 bases and the V segment lost 1 base, leaving 2 bases of the junction unmatched.